The TCR beta chain under discussion was sequenced for a study of cytomegalovirus exposure and HLA in healthy donors. The count of this clone is one. Its antigen is unidentified. The CDR3 consists of 14 residues. Germline CDR1 and CDR2: LGHNA and YNFKEQ. Trimming removed 3 bases at V and 8 bases at J, with 14 bases between. General study results and limits: Near-uniform donor sequencing depth was presumed by presence/absence analyses. The study labeled 164 TCR beta chains cytomegalovirus-associated. TCR beta V segments were, for the most part, productive about 87% or about 30% of the time in an earlier analysis.

The PCR made use of 60 Vbeta and 13 Jbeta primers. Data came from immunoSEQ multiplex PCR; TCRdb stores just in-frame clones and leaves some out. The top ten hold approximately 2% of the sample, which has 140,000 or so clones, around 70% seen once. The material sequenced was PBMCs. This rearrangement joins TRBV4-2 to TRBJ2-1; a possible D gene is TRBD2 (6 bases). The source is a middle-aged man in good health and CMV-seronegative. The CDR3 bases are TGTGCCAGCAGCCAGCGGACTACCGGCGATGAGCAGTTCTTC. Translation: CASSQRTTGDEQFF.